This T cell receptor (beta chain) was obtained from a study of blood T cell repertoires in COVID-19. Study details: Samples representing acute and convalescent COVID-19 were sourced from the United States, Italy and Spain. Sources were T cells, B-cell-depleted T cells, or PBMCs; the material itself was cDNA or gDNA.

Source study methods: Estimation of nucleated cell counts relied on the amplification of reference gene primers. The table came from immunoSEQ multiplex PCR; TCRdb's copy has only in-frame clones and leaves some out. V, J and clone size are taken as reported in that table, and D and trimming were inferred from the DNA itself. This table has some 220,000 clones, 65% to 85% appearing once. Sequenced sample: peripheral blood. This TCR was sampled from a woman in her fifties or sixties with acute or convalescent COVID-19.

The CDR3 spells CATSIGMASGNEKLFF. The CDR3 DNA is TGTGCCACCTCAATTGGTATGGCGTCGGGTAATGAAAAACTGTTTTTT. J is TRBJ1-4 and V is TRBV7-9, with D unclear. Deletions cut 10 bases from V and 4 bases from J, with 22 bases between. This CDR3 region has 16 residues. Germline V gene lookup returns CDR1 SEHNR and CDR2 FQNEAQ (reference sequence).